The T cell receptor beta chain under discussion was sequenced for a study of blood T cell repertoires in COVID-19 (dated by TCRdb to the early 2020s). General notes on the study: Samples covering the acute and convalescent phases of COVID-19 were provided by collaborators in the United States, Italy and Spain. A de-identified subject ID, COVID-19 status, age in years and sex were almost always included in the sample metadata. Where HLA class I and class II types were available, the types were taken from metadata supplied by the sample provider, not from assay-based typing. Subjects who had been exposed to COVID-19, were actively infected with it, or had recovered from it provided the deeply sampled blood TCRbeta repertoires that made up the dataset. The samples were drawn from the first 160 participants of the ongoing ImmuneRACE study and from 1,254 subjects provided by 6 global collaborators. The material from the prospective study consisted of cDNA or gDNA derived from T cells, B-cell-depleted T cells, or PBMCs. The repertoires were made available in a free public database intended to serve as a resource for research on the immune response to SARS-CoV-2. Results the study describes overall, beyond this receptor: How much clinical and demographic metadata was included differed by source and by participant, and the metadata was provided uncurated.

Notes on this clone: No cognate antigen has been identified for it. There are no base qualities to consult, and no much larger clone falls within one base.

CDR1 and CDR2, looked up from the germline V gene (reference sequence), are SEHNR and FQNEAQ. Measured from the cysteine to the phenylalanine, the CDR3 is 15 residues long. Only the CDR3 DNA stays, 45 bases, in frame from base 1. For this chain, trimming is 1 base at the V end and 10 bases at the J end, and the number of junction bases without a gene match is 4. TCRbeta CDR3 regions were amplified from genomic DNA by means of the immunoSEQ Assay, a bias-controlled multiplex PCR. Per the authors' processing: The number of nucleated cells in each sample was estimated from the amplification of reference gene primers within the assay. To quantify the absolute abundance of each unique TCRbeta CDR3 rearrangement, sequence reads were collapsed and filtered. Productive Simpson clonality was computed per sample as the square root of Simpson's diversity index over productive rearrangements. TCRdb mirrors the immuneACCESS table, restricted to in-frame sequences. Some clones are absent from its copies; in checked studies, under half trace to an unresolved V gene, and the reason for the others is unknown. D and trimming come from the DNA, and the V and J calls and clone size come from that table. Counted in this sample were tens of thousands of clones; 89% of them appeared once. Roughly 29% of the sample belongs to the ten largest clones.

Each collaborating institution followed its own protocols to collect whole blood in K2EDTA tubes. For TCRbeta analysis, collaborators shipped samples as frozen whole blood, isolated PBMCs, or DNA extracted from either of those sample types. The sequence was collected from a woman in her 70s with active COVID-19. The sequence is built from TRBV7-9 and TRBJ2-1; TRBD2 matches 13 bases in the middle. The specimen was peripheral blood. The sequenced DNA is TGTGCCAGCAGCTTAGGACTAGCGGGGGGCAGGGAGCAGTTCTTC. It is translated as CASSLGLAGGREQFF.